This T cell receptor (beta chain) comes out of a study of tumor-infiltrating lymphocytes in primary liver carcinoma. Alongside blood RNA obtained from unsorted whole blood, germline DNA was also extracted. With regard to this clonotype: Its antigen remains unidentified. With a much larger clone just one base away, this may be a read error.

Points from the study as a whole: Blood's top-250-clone fraction was significantly lower than that of tumors (p = 0.039). Tumor-adjacent and tumor-blood pairs displayed less overlap than did pairs of tumor regions.

Germline-derived CDR1 and CDR2 are SGHAT and FQNNGV. This CDR3 region has 17 residues. V shed 6 bases and J 4 bases; nucleotides not matched to a gene: 10. The researchers produced TCR beta cDNA from roughly 500 ng total RNA with a constant-region primer. Generation of the TCR beta libraries relied on three nested multiplex PCR rounds using slightly modified ARM-PCR. Use of TRBV1-TRBV30 forward primers with a C-beta reverse primer characterized the first two PCR rounds, which lasted approximately 11 cycles each. TCRdb reprocessed the multiplex PCR reads with MiXCR, giving one entry per CDR3 protein. The data contain around 170,000 distinct CDR3 sequences, roughly three fifths of them seen just once; the ten biggest clones take up about 72%.

V usage is TRBV11-2 and J usage is TRBJ2-1; 12 positions match TRBD2. This sequence was found in a man in his forties with primary liver carcinoma and hepatitis B virus infection. Source material: peripheral blood. As DNA, the CDR3 is TGTGCCAGCAGTTTACTAGCGGGAGGAGTACTTTACAATGAGCAGTTCTTC. It encodes CASSLLAGGVLYNEQFF.